This T cell receptor beta chain was recovered during a study of cytotoxic CD8 clonotypes in ibrutinib-treated CLL. Using immunoSEQ multiplex PCR, the repertoire was profiled, and TCRdb retains in-frame clones only, with some absent. This sample has about 130,000 clones, with approximately 85% found just once. Sequencing used PBMCs, obtained after 24 months of ibrutinib treatment. This receptor was obtained from a human donor with chronic lymphocytic leukemia.

This CDR3 is CASSRLGLETQYF. The DNA for the CDR3 is TGTGCCAGCAGCCGACTAGGGTTGGAGACCCAGTACTTC. The chain carries TRBV14 and TRBJ2-5; a weak D match, TRBD2 (6 bases). Germline V lookup: CDR1 SGHDN, CDR2 FVKESK. The V and J ends lost 4 bases and 5 bases respectively, with 11 bases between them. CDR3 length equals 13 residues.